These 11 T cell receptor beta chains came from one sample sequenced in a study of blood T cells in healthy people across ages. Through a sample-barcoded 5' primer and a J-beta primer mix, a second PCR was run for roughly 7 to 11 cycles. TCRdb itself ran the 5' RACE reads through MiXCR, one entry per CDR3 protein. In the table there are approximately 800,000 distinct CDR3 sequences, around a quarter of which are singletons. Separately, the same data were catalogued under a study of T cells of mothers and their children.

Sequenced: blood. The receptors shown here come from a boy between 10 and 17 years old in good health.

The chain employs TRBV6-2 or TRBV6-3 and TRBJ1-2; D unresolved. The CDR3 extends over 15 amino acids. The germline CDR1 and CDR2 sequences are MNHEY and SVGEGT. V dropped 3 bases and J dropped 4 bases, with 15 bases sitting between them. The CDR3: CASSYGSTRGYGYTF. CDR3 nucleotide sequence: TGTGCCAGCAGTTATGGATCCACCCGGGGCTATGGCTACACCTTC.

This clonotype was observed a handful of times. CDR3: CASSLHRKYEQYF. Written as DNA, the CDR3 is TGTGCCAGCAGTTTACACAGGAAATACGAGCAGTACTTC. This sequence joins TRBV27 and TRBJ2-7; D may be TRBD1 (5 bases). With 2 bases removed from V and 4 bases from J, the gap between germline ends came to 9 bases. Germline V lookup: CDR1 MNHEY, CDR2 SMNVEV (reference sequence). The CDR3 consists of 13 residues.

This chain links TRBV6-6 with TRBJ1-3; TRBD1 matches at 8 bases. CDR1 is MNHNY and CDR2 is SVGAGI in the germline V gene (reference sequence). The J segment lost 3 bases and the V segment lost 8 bases, leaving 9 bases of the junction unmatched. This CDR3 spans 15 amino acids. CDR3: CASSSAGGGGNTIYF. CDR3 nucleotides: TGTGCCAGCTCGAGTGCAGGGGGCGGTGGAAACACCATATATTTT.

The CDR3 here is CASRHGLAGRGSIFETQYF. CDR3 nucleotide sequence: TGCGCCAGCAGACACGGACTAGCGGGGAGGGGCTCCATATTTGAGACCCAGTACTTC. The V gene is TRBV5-1, the J gene TRBJ2-5, with 12 bases lining up with TRBD2. V shed 5 bases and J 5 bases; nucleotides not matched to a gene: 19. The CDR3 sequence is 19 residues long. Germline-derived CDR1 and CDR2 are SGHRS and YFSETQ. Looking up the rest from reference TRBV5-1 and TRBJ2-5 gives the full variable domain: KAGVTQTPRYLIKTRGQQVTLSCSPISGHRSVSWYQQTPGQGLQFLFEYFSETQRNKGNFPGRFSGRQFSNSRSEMNVSTLELGDSALYLCASRHGLAGRGSIFETQYFGPGTRLLVL.

This clonotype was recorded a few times. The chain couples TRBV21-1 to TRBJ1-4; the table names TRBD1, a call not compared with the DNA. TRBV21-1 corresponds to a pseudogene. There are 16 residues in the CDR3. CDR3 sequence: CASSKITGGANEKLFF. CDR3 nucleotide sequence: TGTGCCAGCAGCAAAATTACAGGGGGCGCGAATGAAAAACTGTTTTTT.

The rearrangement links TRBV27 to TRBJ2-1, with D perhaps matching TRBD2 (5 bases). The CDR3 length is 15 residues. V dropped 5 bases and J dropped 5 bases, with 16 bases sitting between them. The germline V gene has CDR1 MNHEY and CDR2 SMNVEV (reference sequence). The CDR3 DNA reads as TGTGCCAGCAGTAAAAGGGAGCCTAGGGACAATGAGCAGTTCTTC. Translation gives CASSKREPRDNEQFF.

J is TRBJ1-5 and V is TRBV4-1; D remains unclear. Trimming removed 4 bases at V and 3 bases at J, with 10 bases between. The CDR3 sequence is 14 residues long. CDR1 is MGHRA and CDR2 is YSYEKL in the germline V gene. CDR3: CASSPRPTNQPQHF. The CDR3 DNA is TGCGCCAGCAGCCCGCGCCCCACCAATCAGCCCCAGCATTTT.

The V gene is TRBV7-8, the J gene TRBJ2-5; D may be TRBD2 (6 bases). Germline CDR1 is SGHVS and CDR2 is FQNEAQ. The CDR3 covers 13 residues. Trimming left V 6 bases short and J 7 bases short, with 15 bases between. The CDR3 sequence: CASRLTSSGTQYF. CDR3 DNA: TGTGCCAGCAGACTTACTAGCTCGGGGACCCAGTACTTC. Supplemented by reference TRBV7-8 and TRBJ2-5, the full variable domain reads GAGVSQSPRYKVAKRGQDVALRCDPISGHVSLFWYQQALGQGPEFLTYFQNEAQLDKSGLPSDRFFAERPEGSVSTLKIQRTQQEDSAVYLCASRLTSSGTQYFGPGTRLLVL.

The chain uses TRBV2 and TRBJ2-6; TRBD2 matches 7 bases. The junction had 3 bases not matched to a gene; V was cut back by 3 bases and J by 4 bases. Germline CDR1 SNHLY, CDR2 FYNNEI. CDR3 length: 15 amino acids. The CDR3 is CASSDIGRGANVLTF. CDR3 sequence (DNA): TGTGCCAGCAGTGATATCGGGAGGGGGGCCAACGTCCTGACTTTC.

Concerning this clonotype: The junction departs from the called germline gene at one end, perhaps through a read error. The V and J genes are TRBV13 and TRBJ2-3; 16 bases agree with TRBD2. CDR3 length: 17 amino acids. In germline, CDR1 is PRHDT, CDR2 FYEKMQ (reference sequence). This CDR3 is CASSLGGTSGGGDTQYF. Written as DNA, the CDR3 is TGTGCCAGCAGCCTAGGAGGGACTAGCGGGGGGGGAGATACGCAGTATTTT. Together with reference TRBV13 and TRBJ2-3, the CDR3 gives the full variable domain: AAGVIQSPRHLIKEKRETATLKCYPIPRHDTVYWYQQGPGQDPQFLISFYEKMQSDKGSIPDRFSAQQFSDYHSELNMSSLELGDSALYFCASSLGGTSGGGDTQYFGPGTRLTVL.

The chain uses TRBV14 and TRBJ2-4; D ambiguous. This CDR3 has 17 amino acids. The germline gives CDR1 SGHDN, CDR2 FVKESK. V gave up 2 bases and J gave up 1 base, with 15 bases separating them. CDR3 DNA: TGTGCCAGCAGCCAACTCCAAAGGGTGGGGGCCAAAAACATTCAGTACTTC. Protein product: CASSQLQRVGAKNIQYF. The full variable domain, with the rest looked up from reference TRBV14 and TRBJ2-4, is EAGVTQFPSHSVIEKGQTVTLRCDPISGHDNLYWYRRVMGKEIKFLLHFVKESKQDESGMPNNRFLAERTGGTYSTLKVQPAELEDSGVYFCASSQLQRVGAKNIQYFGAGTRLSVL.